A single sample is the source of the 31 T cell receptor beta chains below, sequenced in a study of T cells in Graves' hyperthyroidism and ophthalmopathy. Researchers took RNA transcripts and amplified the TCR beta CDR3 regions from them. With the HTBI primer set, the TCR CDR3 went through a first round of RT-PCR. Each CDR3 protein is one row after TCRdb ran MiXCR on the multiplex PCR reads. The sample has about 350,000 distinct CDR3 sequences, roughly 18% seen once. Sequencing used blood. The receptors were sampled from a woman aged 40 to 50 with Graves' ophthalmopathy.

This clonotype was observed at least ten times. This rearrangement joins TRBV30 to TRBJ1-2; D ambiguous. This CDR3 spans 13 amino acids. V was clipped by 1 base and J by 2 bases, with 8 bases between them. Germline-derived CDR1 and CDR2 are GTSNPN and SVGIG (reference sequence). CDR3 coding DNA: TGTGCCTGGAGTGCCGGACTCAACTATGGCTACACCTTC. The encoded protein is CAWSAGLNYGYTF. Combining the CDR3 with reference TRBV30 and TRBJ1-2 gives the whole variable domain SQTIHQWPATLVQPVGSPLSLECTVEGTSNPNLYWYRQAAGRGLQLLFYSVGIGQISSEVPQNLSASRPQDRQFILSSKKLLLSDSGFYLCAWSAGLNYGYTFGSGTRLTVV.

This clonotype was seen at least ten times. The chain has TRBV12-3 or TRBV12-4 and TRBJ1-1; a weak D match, TRBD1 (5 bases). This CDR3 region has 12 residues. V gave up 8 bases and J gave up 6 bases, with 13 bases separating them. Here the CDR3 reads CASLRVGAEAFF. The CDR3 coding sequence is TGTGCCAGCCTCAGGGTGGGGGCTGAAGCTTTCTTT.

This clonotype was seen many times. This sequence joins TRBV6-5 and TRBJ2-7, with TRBD2 as a possible D gene (6 bases). The CDR3 is 15 residues long. The germline V gene has CDR1 MNHEY and CDR2 SVGAGI. Trimming removed 0 bases from V and 1 base from J, with 10 bases in between. CDR3 nucleotide sequence: TGTGCCAGCAGTTACTCGATTAGCGGATCCTACGAGCAGTACTTC. It encodes CASSYSISGSYEQYF.

This clonotype came up many times. The chain employs TRBV11-1 and TRBJ2-5, with D perhaps matching TRBD1 (5 bases). CDR1 and CDR2 (germline): SGHAT, FQDESV (reference sequence). Trimming shortened V by 4 bases and J by 3 bases, and 9 bases separated the two germline ends. CDR3 length: 13 residues. The DNA for the CDR3 is TGTGCCAGCAGCTCGGACACCAAAGAGACCCAGTACTTC. Amino acid sequence: CASSSDTKETQYF.

This rearrangement joins TRBV6-1 to TRBJ2-7; 11 bases agree with TRBD2. Germline V lookup: CDR1 MNHNS, CDR2 SASEGT. The junction had 6 bases not matched to a gene; V was cut back by 8 bases and J by 3 bases. The CDR3 is 14 amino acids. The CDR3 DNA reads as TGTGCCAGCTTAGGACTAGCGGGCAGCTACGAGCAGTACTTC. It specifies CASLGLAGSYEQYF.

The table lists this clonotype with many counts. The rearrangement uses TRBV28 and TRBJ1-1; 9 bases agree with TRBD1. The CDR3 loop spans 15 amino acids. Trimming at V came to 5 bases and at J to 1 base, leaving 5 bases not matched to a gene. Germline CDR1 and CDR2: MDHEN and SYDVKM. CDR3 sequence: CASSPSTGGNTEAFF. CDR3 nucleotides: TGTGCCAGCAGTCCCTCGACAGGGGGGAACACTGAAGCTTTCTTT.

This clonotype was picked up many times. A junction end diverges from the germline sequence, so it may reflect a read error. V and J are TRBV15 and TRBJ2-5; D is uncertain. CDR1 LNHNV and CDR2 YYDKDF come from the germline V gene (reference sequence). The CDR3 extends over 15 amino acids. CDR3 in amino acids: CATSRKFWYQETRYF. The CDR3, as DNA: TGTGCCACCAGCAGGAAATTTTGGTACCAAGAGACCCGGTACTTC.

At least ten counts were recorded for this clonotype. The CDR3: CASRDTRDGEKYSNQPQHF. The CDR3 bases are TGTGCCAGCAGAGATACCCGGGACGGGGAAAAGTATAGCAATCAGCCCCAGCATTTT. The chain recombines TRBV6-1 with TRBJ1-5; TRBD1 might be the D (5 bases). Trimming shortened V by 6 bases and J by 0 bases, and 24 bases separated the two germline ends. The CDR3 length is 19 residues. The germline CDR1 and CDR2 sequences are MNHNS and SASEGT.

To note about this clonotype: With a much larger clone just one base away, this may be a read error. This sequence joins TRBV28 and TRBJ2-7; 8 nucleotides align to TRBD2. V lost 2 bases, J lost 8 bases, and 8 bases stayed unmatched. The CDR3 covers 14 residues. Germline CDR1 and CDR2: MDHEN and SYDVKM. CDR3 nucleotide sequence: TGTGCCAGCAGTTTAGGACTAGCCGCTAAGAAGCAGTACTTC. This sequence encodes CASSLGLAAKKQYF.

This clonotype was recorded at least ten times. The chain is built from TRBV6-5 and TRBJ2-7; 8 nucleotides align to TRBD1. Germline V gene lookup returns CDR1 MNHEY and CDR2 SVGAGI. CDR3 length: 14 residues. Losses at the gene ends were 0 bases for V and 6 bases for J; bases not matched to a gene: 4. The DNA for the CDR3 is TGTGCCAGCAGTTACTCGGACAGGGCGGGCGAGCAGTACTTC. As protein: CASSYSDRAGEQYF.

This clonotype has at least ten counts. In DNA form, the CDR3 reads TGCGCCAGCATGGGACCCTCGAACACCGGGGAGCTGTTTTTT. This codes for CASMGPSNTGELFF. The V and J genes are TRBV10-1 and TRBJ2-2, with D perhaps given as TRBD1 or TRBD2 (5 bases each). CDR3 size: 14 residues. Per germline, CDR1 WNHNN and CDR2 SYGVQD (reference sequence). V dropped 7 bases and J dropped 0 bases, with 9 bases sitting between them.

This clonotype was seen at least ten times. The DNA of the CDR3 is TGTGCCAGCAGTAACAACAGGGTCTTCTCCGATGAGCAGTACTTC. It translates to CASSNNRVFSDEQYF. This chain connects TRBV28 to TRBJ2-7, with a weak D call TRBD1 (6 bases). Germline V gene lookup returns CDR1 MDHEN and CDR2 SYDVKM. The CDR3 runs to 15 residues. V dropped 5 bases and J dropped 7 bases, with 21 bases sitting between them.

This clonotype was seen repeatedly, ten times or more. The rearrangement uses TRBV25-1 and TRBJ2-2; 7 bases are a match to TRBD1. The CDR3 is 12 amino acids. The germline CDR1 and CDR2 sequences are MGHDK and SYGVNS. V lost 9 bases, J lost 8 bases, and 6 bases stayed unmatched. The CDR3 sequence is CASEQGIGELFF. CDR3 sequence (DNA): TGTGCCAGTGAACAGGGGATTGGGGAGCTGTTTTTT.

Ten or more counts support this clonotype. V is TRBV28 and J is TRBJ2-6; TRBD1 agrees at 12 bases. The germline V gene has CDR1 MDHEN and CDR2 SYDVKM. The length of the CDR3 is 18 residues. V lost 6 bases to trimming and J lost 0 bases; unmatched junction nucleotides: 6. This CDR3 is CASSRGTGGFSGANVLTF. The CDR3 DNA is TGTGCCAGCAGCCGAGGGACAGGGGGCTTCTCTGGGGCCAACGTCCTGACTTTC.

As regards this clonotype: A clone one base away is much larger, so this may be a read error. The CDR3 nucleotides read TGTGCCAGCAACCCCAGCGGGAACTCCTACGAGCAGAACTTC. Its translation is CASNPSGNSYEQNF. The chain combines TRBV28 with TRBJ2-7; 7 bases match TRBD2. This CDR3 has 14 amino acids. Germline CDR1 reads MDHEN; CDR2 reads SYDVKM.

This clonotype was counted at least ten times. J is TRBJ2-2 and V is TRBV25-1, with no clear D. V shed 0 bases and J shed 6 bases, with 5 bases lying between them. The CDR3 contains 13 residues. The germline V gene encodes CDR1 MGHDK and CDR2 SYGVNS. The CDR3 loop is CASSEYFSGELFF. CDR3 coding DNA: TGTGCCAGCAGTGAATACTTCTCCGGGGAGCTGTTTTTT.

The sample holds one count of this clonotype. This could be a read error, since a much larger clone is one nucleotide away. The V call is TRBV20-1, the J call TRBJ2-7; possible D gene TRBD2, 6 bases. The germline CDR1 and CDR2 sequences are DFQATT and SNEGSKA (reference sequence). The CDR3 is made up of 16 amino acids. V dropped 2 bases and J dropped 3 bases, with 20 bases sitting between them. CDR3: CSARLSHRDSDYEQYF. Written as DNA, the CDR3 is TGCAGTGCTAGACTCTCGCACCGGGACTCTGACTACGAGCAGTACTTC.

This clonotype was observed at least ten times. Lacking the conserved final phenylalanine or tryptophan, this CDR3 likely reflects a read error. The V call is TRBV6-5, the J call TRBJ1-2, with 9 bases fitting TRBD1. Per germline, CDR1 MNHEY and CDR2 SVGAGI. V lost 2 bases, J lost 3 bases, and 4 bases stayed unmatched. CDR3 size: 15 residues. CDR3 DNA: TGTGCCAGCAGTTACGGGACAGGGCTCGACTATGGCTACACCCTC. Its protein is CASSYGTGLDYGYTL.

This clonotype was counted many times. The CDR3 protein is CASRSPERGRSNYGYTF. The CDR3 DNA is TGCGCCAGCAGGAGTCCGGAGAGGGGGAGAAGTAACTATGGCTACACCTTC. The chain has TRBV4-1 and TRBJ1-2, with D maybe TRBD1 (6 bases). V lost 6 bases and J lost 1, with 21 bases in between. The CDR3 sequence is 17 residues long. Looked up from germline, CDR1 is MGHRA and CDR2 is YSYEKL.

This clonotype was seen repeatedly, ten times or more. The CDR3 region is CASSLESLETQYF. CDR3 DNA sequence: TGTGCCAGCAGCTTAGAGTCATTGGAGACCCAGTACTTC. The gene calls are TRBV11-2 and TRBJ2-5; no reliable D call. The CDR3 loop spans 13 amino acids. The germline CDR1 and CDR2 sequences are SGHAT and FQNNGV. V lost 0 bases, J lost 5 bases, and 7 bases lay in between.

The sample holds many counts of this clonotype. The chain combines TRBV20-1 with TRBJ2-5; 9 bases fit TRBD1. The CDR3 has 15 residues. Germline values: CDR1 DFQATT, CDR2 SNEGSKA (reference sequence). V was clipped by 0 bases and J by 4 bases; unmatched bases: 6. This CDR3 reads CSARDTTGGGETQYF. CDR3 nucleotides: TGCAGTGCTAGAGACACGACAGGGGGAGGAGAGACCCAGTACTTC.

This clonotype was recorded many times. The chain combines TRBV11-2 with TRBJ1-1; D ambiguous. Looked up from germline, CDR1 is SGHAT and CDR2 is FQNNGV. The CDR3 is made up of 15 amino acids. The V end lost 2 bases, the J end lost 5 bases, and 15 bases lay between the germline ends. CDR3 bases: TGTGCCAGCAGCTTAAAAAGCTCGGGTTTGACTGAAGCTTTCTTT. Translating it yields CASSLKSSGLTEAFF.

This clonotype was recorded a few times. One end of the junction does not line up with germline, which may come from a read error. The rearrangement links TRBV12-3 or TRBV12-4 to TRBJ1-1, with D hard to call. The CDR3 consists of 15 residues. Written as DNA, the CDR3 is TGTGCCAGCAGTTTTACAAGGTCCGGAAACACTGAAGCTCTCTTT. It is translated as CASSFTRSGNTEALF.

Many counts were recorded for this clonotype. The genes are TRBV6-2 or TRBV6-3 and TRBJ1-1; 9 bases are shared with TRBD1. Germline CDR1 and CDR2: MNHEY and SVGEGT. The length of the CDR3 is 15 residues. The junction had 11 bases not matched to a gene; V was cut back by 7 bases and J by 5 bases. CDR3 sequence reads: CASNPLRDRVTEAFF. For the CDR3, the DNA is TGTGCCAGCAACCCCTTGCGGGACAGGGTGACTGAAGCTTTCTTT.

This clonotype showed up just a few times. The CDR3 nucleotides are TGTGCCAGCAGTTGGAGCGGGATATACTTATACGAGCAGTACTTC. This codes for CASSWSGIYLYEQYF. V gene TRBV12-3 or TRBV12-4 combines with J gene TRBJ2-7, with TRBD2 matching 7 bases. With V trimmed by 4 bases and J by 4 bases, 10 bases remained unmatched. The CDR3 runs to 15 residues.

This clonotype was observed many times. The genes are TRBV6-5 and TRBJ2-3; 11 bases align to TRBD1. In germline, CDR1 is MNHEY, CDR2 SVGAGI. The CDR3 has 15 amino acids. V gave up 4 bases and J gave up 2 bases; unmatched junction bases: 2. The CDR3 DNA is TGTGCCAGCAGTTGGGACAGGGGGATCACAGATACGCAGTATTTT. Translation: CASSWDRGITDTQYF.

This clonotype was picked up many times. The chain uses TRBV28 and TRBJ1-2; 10 bases are a match to TRBD1. The germline V gene has CDR1 MDHEN and CDR2 SYDVKM. The CDR3 is 13 residues long. Unmatched junction bases numbered 6, after V lost 2 bases and J lost 12 bases. This CDR3 reads CASSLGQGVGDTF. In nucleotides, the CDR3 is TGTGCCAGCAGTTTAGGACAGGGGGTAGGCGACACCTTC.

The CDR3 loop reads CASSGEFNQPQHF. The CDR3 DNA sequence: TGTGCCAGCAGTGGGGAATTTAATCAGCCCCAGCATTTT. The rearrangement uses TRBV12-3 or TRBV12-4 and TRBJ1-5; D unresolved. The CDR3 length is 13 residues. V gave up 5 bases and J gave up 4 bases, with 9 bases separating them.

This clonotype has a count of ten or more. V usage is TRBV10-3 and J usage is TRBJ2-7, with TRBD2 matching 7 bases. V shed 5 bases and J 2 bases; nucleotides not matched to a gene: 6. CDR1 and CDR2 from the germline V gene are ENHRY and SYGVKD. This CDR3 is 14 amino acids long. CDR3 residues: CAISLAGAAYEQYF. The CDR3 bases are TGTGCCATCAGTTTAGCGGGCGCCGCCTACGAGCAGTACTTC.

This clonotype was recorded many times. The rearrangement links TRBV9 to TRBJ1-1, with a possible D match to TRBD1 (5 bases). The CDR3 runs 12 residues. Germline V gene data show CDR1 as SGDLS and CDR2 as YYNGEE. Trimming took off 3 bases at V and 11 bases at J, with 14 bases between the two ends. CDR3 in amino acids: CASSGEGPGAFF. The CDR3 nucleotides are TGTGCCAGCAGCGGGGAGGGGCCCGGGGCTTTCTTT. The whole variable domain, filled in from reference TRBV9 and TRBJ1-1, reads DSGVTQTPKHLITATGQRVTLRCSPRSGDLSVYWYQQSLDQGLQFLIQYYNGEERAKGNILERFSAQQFPDLHSELNLSSLELGDSALYFCASSGEGPGAFFGQGTRLTVV.

This clonotype was seen at least ten times. This rearrangement joins TRBV3-1 to TRBJ2-7; D is ambiguous. CDR1 is LGHDT, CDR2 YNNKEL, per germline (reference sequence). Trimming removed 3 bases at V and 6 bases at J, with 15 bases between. This CDR3 is built from 14 residues. In nucleotides, the CDR3 is TGTGCCAGCAGCCAGCTTACGAACAGCGCCGAGCAGTACTTC. This translates into CASSQLTNSAEQYF.